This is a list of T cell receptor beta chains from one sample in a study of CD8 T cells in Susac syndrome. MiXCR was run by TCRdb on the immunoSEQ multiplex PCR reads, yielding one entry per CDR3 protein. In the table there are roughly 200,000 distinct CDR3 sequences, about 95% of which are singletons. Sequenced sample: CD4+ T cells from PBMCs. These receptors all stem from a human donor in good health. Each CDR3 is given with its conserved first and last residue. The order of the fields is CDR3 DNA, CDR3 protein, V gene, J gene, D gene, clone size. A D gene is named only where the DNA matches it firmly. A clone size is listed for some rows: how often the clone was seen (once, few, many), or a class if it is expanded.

cdr3_nt: TGTGCCAGCAGCTTAGCGTCGGGTCGACGGCATGAGCAGTTCTTC; cdr3_aa: CASSLASGRRHEQFF; v_call: TRBV7-9; j_call: TRBJ2-1; d_call: NA; clone_size: NA
cdr3_nt: TGTGCCTGGTATGGCACCGCACCGTTCTTC; cdr3_aa: CAWYGTAPFF; v_call: TRBV30; j_call: TRBJ2-5; d_call: NA; clone_size: NA
cdr3_nt: TGCAGCGTTGAAGATTTCGGGACACGCGAGCAGTACTTC; cdr3_aa: CSVEDFGTREQYF; v_call: TRBV29-1; j_call: TRBJ2-7; d_call: NA; clone_size: NA
cdr3_nt: TGCAGTGGAAACATAGGGGGATCCAATGAGCAGTTCTTC; cdr3_aa: CSGNIGGSNEQFF; v_call: TRBV20-1; j_call: TRBJ2-1; d_call: NA; clone_size: NA
cdr3_nt: TGTGCCAGCAGACCGTCGCTAGCGGGGAACTACGAGCAGTACTTC; cdr3_aa: CASRPSLAGNYEQYF; v_call: TRBV12-3/TRBV12-4; j_call: TRBJ2-7; d_call: TRBD2; clone_size: NA
cdr3_nt: TGTGCCTCCCGGACTAACAATGAGCAGTTCTTC; cdr3_aa: CASRTNNEQFF; v_call: TRBV30; j_call: TRBJ2-1; d_call: NA; clone_size: few
cdr3_nt: TGTGCCAGCAGCTTAGCTGGGTGGGAAGAGACCCAGTACTTC; cdr3_aa: CASSLAGWEETQYF; v_call: TRBV7-2; j_call: TRBJ2-5; d_call: NA; clone_size: NA
cdr3_nt: TGTGCCAGCAGTGGCGGATCCTATGGCTACACCTTC; cdr3_aa: CASSGGSYGYTF; v_call: TRBV12-3/TRBV12-4; j_call: TRBJ1-2; d_call: NA; clone_size: NA
cdr3_nt: TGCGCCAGCAGCTTGGCCTTTGGGCAGGGAGGAACCTACGAGCAGTACTTC; cdr3_aa: CASSLAFGQGGTYEQYF; v_call: TRBV5-1; j_call: TRBJ2-7; d_call: NA; clone_size: NA
cdr3_nt: TGTGCCAGCAGCCTCCTGACGACTAACACTGAAGCTTTCTTT; cdr3_aa: CASSLLTTNTEAFF; v_call: TRBV7-2; j_call: TRBJ1-1; d_call: NA; clone_size: NA
cdr3_nt: TGTGCCACCCTCAAGACTGGTCAAAACATTCAGTACTTC; cdr3_aa: CATLKTGQNIQYF; v_call: TRBV19; j_call: TRBJ2-4; d_call: NA; clone_size: NA
cdr3_nt: TGTGCCAGCAGCTCCCCAGAAACTAGCGGCCAAGAGACCCAGTACTTC; cdr3_aa: CASSSPETSGQETQYF; v_call: TRBV13; j_call: TRBJ2-5; d_call: TRBD2; clone_size: NA
cdr3_nt: TGCGCCAGCAGCTTGGAGACTAGCTCCTACAATGAGCAGTTCTTC; cdr3_aa: CASSLETSSYNEQFF; v_call: TRBV5-1; j_call: TRBJ2-1; d_call: NA; clone_size: NA
cdr3_nt: TGTGCCACCAGCAGAGATCTGGTCCGTGAGCAGTTCTTC; cdr3_aa: CATSRDLVREQFF; v_call: TRBV15; j_call: TRBJ2-1; d_call: NA; clone_size: NA
cdr3_nt: TGCAGTGCTATCTTCGGGAGGGCCAATGAGCAGTTCTTC; cdr3_aa: CSAIFGRANEQFF; v_call: TRBV20-1; j_call: TRBJ2-1; d_call: TRBD2; clone_size: NA
cdr3_nt: TGTGCCAGCAGTGCAGGGATCGAGACCCAGTACTTC; cdr3_aa: CASSAGIETQYF; v_call: TRBV6-6; j_call: TRBJ2-5; d_call: NA; clone_size: NA
cdr3_nt: TGTGCTAGCAGCTTAGGACTGGCTGAGGGCACAGATACGCAGTATTTT; cdr3_aa: CASSLGLAEGTDTQYF; v_call: TRBV7-7; j_call: TRBJ2-3; d_call: NA; clone_size: NA
cdr3_nt: TGCGCCAGCAGCCAAGCCGACAGGGCTGGGGGCTACACCTTC; cdr3_aa: CASSQADRAGGYTF; v_call: TRBV4-3; j_call: TRBJ1-2; d_call: TRBD1; clone_size: NA
cdr3_nt: TGCGCCAGCAGTCCGGGGATTTGGAACATTCAGTACTTC; cdr3_aa: CASSPGIWNIQYF; v_call: TRBV5-1; j_call: TRBJ2-4; d_call: NA; clone_size: NA
cdr3_nt: TGCAGTGCTGGAGGACGGGGAGGCGACCAAGAGACCCAGTACTTC; cdr3_aa: CSAGGRGGDQETQYF; v_call: TRBV20-1; j_call: TRBJ2-5; d_call: NA; clone_size: NA
cdr3_nt: TGTGCCAGCAGTTACTTTCGGCGGGCCGATCAGCCCCAGCATTTT; cdr3_aa: CASSYFRRADQPQHF; v_call: TRBV6-2/TRBV6-3; j_call: TRBJ1-5; d_call: NA; clone_size: NA
cdr3_nt: TGTGCCAGCAGACCGCCTGGGGACACCATATATTTT; cdr3_aa: CASRPPGDTIYF; v_call: TRBV28; j_call: TRBJ1-3; d_call: NA; clone_size: NA
cdr3_nt: TGTGCCAGCAGTCCGCTGGCCCTTCCGTACGAGCAGTACTTC; cdr3_aa: CASSPLALPYEQYF; v_call: TRBV28; j_call: TRBJ2-7; d_call: NA; clone_size: NA
cdr3_nt: TGCACTTGGGGCACAGATACGCAGTATTTT; cdr3_aa: CTWGTDTQYF; v_call: TRBV20-1; j_call: TRBJ2-3; d_call: NA; clone_size: once
cdr3_nt: TGTGCCAGCAGCCAAGGAGTGAGCGGGGGGATCCATGAGCAGTTCTTC; cdr3_aa: CASSQGVSGGIHEQFF; v_call: TRBV4-2; j_call: TRBJ2-1; d_call: TRBD2; clone_size: NA
cdr3_nt: TGTGCCAGCAGCGTCTCCGGGAGTTCCTTAGATACGCAGTATTTT; cdr3_aa: CASSVSGSSLDTQYF; v_call: TRBV9; j_call: TRBJ2-3; d_call: NA; clone_size: NA
cdr3_nt: TGTGCCAGCCAACGGAACTCCTACGAGCAGTACTTC; cdr3_aa: CASQRNSYEQYF; v_call: TRBV2; j_call: TRBJ2-7; d_call: NA; clone_size: NA
cdr3_nt: TGTGCCAGCTTTAGTGATCTGTTCTATGGCTACACCTTC; cdr3_aa: CASFSDLFYGYTF; v_call: TRBV25-1; j_call: TRBJ1-2; d_call: NA; clone_size: NA
cdr3_nt: TGTGCCACCAGTGATAGTTGGACTAGCCCGTACAATGAGCAGTTCTTC; cdr3_aa: CATSDSWTSPYNEQFF; v_call: TRBV24-1; j_call: TRBJ2-1; d_call: TRBD2; clone_size: NA
cdr3_nt: TGCAGTGCTACCGTAACCGGGACCCGTGAAGCTTTCTTT; cdr3_aa: CSATVTGTREAFF; v_call: TRBV20-1; j_call: TRBJ1-1; d_call: NA; clone_size: NA
cdr3_nt: TGCAGCGTCGTAGCGGGGCCCCACACCGGGGAGCTGTTTTTT; cdr3_aa: CSVVAGPHTGELFF; v_call: TRBV29-1; j_call: TRBJ2-2; d_call: TRBD2; clone_size: NA
cdr3_nt: TGTGCCAGCCTCAGGGGCAGCGAGCAGTACTTC; cdr3_aa: CASLRGSEQYF; v_call: TRBV6-2/TRBV6-3; j_call: TRBJ2-7; d_call: NA; clone_size: once
cdr3_nt: TGTGCCAGCTCACCGACAGGGGACACTGAAGCTTTCTTT; cdr3_aa: CASSPTGDTEAFF; v_call: TRBV18; j_call: TRBJ1-1; d_call: TRBD1; clone_size: once
cdr3_nt: TGTGCCAGCAGTGGGACCAACACCGGGGAGCTGTTTTTT; cdr3_aa: CASSGTNTGELFF; v_call: TRBV6-4; j_call: TRBJ2-2; d_call: NA; clone_size: NA
cdr3_nt: TGTGCCTGGAGTGGGGAAGAAAAACTGTTTTTT; cdr3_aa: CAWSGEEKLFF; v_call: TRBV30; j_call: TRBJ1-4; d_call: NA; clone_size: NA
cdr3_nt: TGTGCCTGGAGACTAGCGGGAGGTTCGGATACGCAGTATTTT; cdr3_aa: CAWRLAGGSDTQYF; v_call: TRBV30; j_call: TRBJ2-3; d_call: TRBD2; clone_size: NA
cdr3_nt: TGCGCCAGCAGTCAATCAAGAGGCAGGGTAGGCCAGCCCCAGCATTTT; cdr3_aa: CASSQSRGRVGQPQHF; v_call: TRBV23-1; j_call: TRBJ1-5; d_call: NA; clone_size: NA
cdr3_nt: TGCAGTGCACCGGGGACAGGGGTTTCCTACGAGCAGTACTTC; cdr3_aa: CSAPGTGVSYEQYF; v_call: TRBV20-1; j_call: TRBJ2-7; d_call: TRBD1; clone_size: NA
cdr3_nt: TGCAGTGCTAGAACTAGCTACAACGAGCAGTACTTC; cdr3_aa: CSARTSYNEQYF; v_call: TRBV20-1; j_call: TRBJ2-7; d_call: NA; clone_size: NA
cdr3_nt: TGCAGCGTTATGACTAGCGGCCAAGAGACCCAGTACTTC; cdr3_aa: CSVMTSGQETQYF; v_call: TRBV29-1; j_call: TRBJ2-5; d_call: TRBD2; clone_size: NA
cdr3_nt: TGTGCCAGTAGTAGACAGGACGGGAATGAGCAGTTCTTC; cdr3_aa: CASSRQDGNEQFF; v_call: TRBV19; j_call: TRBJ2-1; d_call: NA; clone_size: NA
cdr3_nt: TGCAGTGCTAGGACAGCACAAGAGACCCAGTACTTC; cdr3_aa: CSARTAQETQYF; v_call: TRBV20-1; j_call: TRBJ2-5; d_call: NA; clone_size: NA
cdr3_nt: TGTGCCAGCAGTTACAGTCTAGGGGGCACTGAAGCTTTCTTT; cdr3_aa: CASSYSLGGTEAFF; v_call: TRBV6-6; j_call: TRBJ1-1; d_call: NA; clone_size: NA
cdr3_nt: TGCAGCGTTCTTAGGCAAGAGACCCAGTACTTC; cdr3_aa: CSVLRQETQYF; v_call: TRBV29-1; j_call: TRBJ2-5; d_call: NA; clone_size: NA
cdr3_nt: TGCAGTGCAACCGACTCGAGCTCCTACGAGCAGTACTTC; cdr3_aa: CSATDSSSYEQYF; v_call: TRBV20-1; j_call: TRBJ2-7; d_call: NA; clone_size: NA
cdr3_nt: TGCAGCGTTGGGTGGATGACCGGGGAGCTGTTTTTT; cdr3_aa: CSVGWMTGELFF; v_call: TRBV29-1; j_call: TRBJ2-2; d_call: NA; clone_size: NA
cdr3_nt: TGTGCCAGCAGCGCGATGAGGTGCAATCAGCCCCAGCATTTT; cdr3_aa: CASSAMRCNQPQHF; v_call: TRBV9; j_call: TRBJ1-5; d_call: NA; clone_size: NA
cdr3_nt: TGTGCCAGCAGCTTAGCTGGACAGAAACAAGAGACCCAGTACTTC; cdr3_aa: CASSLAGQKQETQYF; v_call: TRBV7-2; j_call: TRBJ2-5; d_call: NA; clone_size: NA
cdr3_nt: TGTGCCAGCAGGAGTGGGGGAGGGGGCAATCAGCCCCAGCATTTT; cdr3_aa: CASRSGGGGNQPQHF; v_call: TRBV6-2/TRBV6-3; j_call: TRBJ1-5; d_call: NA; clone_size: NA
cdr3_nt: TGTGCCTGGAGTTACGGGCACACCGGGGAGCTGTTTTTT; cdr3_aa: CAWSYGHTGELFF; v_call: TRBV30; j_call: TRBJ2-2; d_call: NA; clone_size: NA
cdr3_nt: TGCAGCGCCGGAGATACGCAGTATTTT; cdr3_aa: CSAGDTQYF; v_call: TRBV29-1; j_call: TRBJ2-3; d_call: NA; clone_size: NA
cdr3_nt: TGCAGTGCTAGAGCAAGGGGTAGCGGGAGGGACTCCTACAATGAGCAGTTCTTC; cdr3_aa: CSARARGSGRDSYNEQFF; v_call: TRBV20-1; j_call: TRBJ2-1; d_call: TRBD2; clone_size: NA
cdr3_nt: TGTGCCTGGAGTGTACCGGGACCATCCAATCAGCCCCAGCATTTT; cdr3_aa: CAWSVPGPSNQPQHF; v_call: TRBV30; j_call: TRBJ1-5; d_call: NA; clone_size: once
cdr3_nt: TGTGCCTGGAGTACGGGACTAGCGGGAGTTAATGAGCAGTTCTTC; cdr3_aa: CAWSTGLAGVNEQFF; v_call: TRBV30; j_call: TRBJ2-1; d_call: TRBD2; clone_size: NA
cdr3_nt: TGCAGTGCCTCGCGAAGAGGTCAGCCCCAGCATTTT; cdr3_aa: CSASRRGQPQHF; v_call: TRBV20-1; j_call: TRBJ1-5; d_call: NA; clone_size: NA